Listed here are 10 T cell receptor beta chains from one sample, sequenced in a study of blood T cell repertoires in COVID-19. Clones were sequenced by immunoSEQ multiplex PCR, and TCRdb holds only the in-frame ones, with some missing. Altogether 95,000 to 150,000 clones are present, 80% to 85% being singletons, with the ten largest covering 3.5% to 4%. The sequenced sample consisted of PBMCs or T cells enriched from blood (not recorded which). The source of these receptors is a woman younger than 45 who had recovered from COVID-19.

J is TRBJ2-1 and V is TRBV12-3 or TRBV12-4; TRBD2 aligns across 11 bases. Trimming removed 6 bases from V and 15 bases from J; junction bases left unmatched: 10. The CDR3 has 13 amino acids. CDR3 sequence (DNA): TGTGCCAGCAGGACTAGCGGGGCCCCCTCAGCGTTCTTC. Its protein is CASRTSGAPSAFF.

The rearrangement links TRBV27 to TRBJ2-7; the D gene is possibly TRBD1 (5 bases). Trimming cost V 3 bases and J 6 bases, with 18 bases left between them. Germline V gene lookup returns CDR1 MNHEY and CDR2 SMNVEV (reference sequence). CDR3 length equals 15 residues. DNA of the CDR3: TGTGCCAGCAGTTTTTTACACCCCAGGGATTTCGAGCAGTACTTC. Protein sequence: CASSFLHPRDFEQYF.

Only a few counts were recorded for this clone. J is TRBJ2-1 and V is TRBV6-6; 9 bases match TRBD1. Germline V lookup: CDR1 MNHNY, CDR2 SVGAGI (reference sequence). The CDR3 length is 17 residues. The V gene end was trimmed by 5 bases and the J gene end by 7 bases; junction bases not matched to a gene: 15. The CDR3 coding sequence is TGTGCCAGCAGTCGCGACCTAACCGGGACAGGGAGGAATGAGCAGTTCTTC. Its protein is CASSRDLTGTGRNEQFF.

The J gene is TRBJ1-1, the V gene TRBV27, with 9 bases that match TRBD1. The length of the CDR3 is 14 residues. V trimming: 6 bases; J trimming: 8 bases; junction bases outside the gene matches: 10. CDR1 is MNHEY and CDR2 is SMNVEV in the germline V gene (reference sequence). The CDR3 reads CASSPLRTGAEAFF. CDR3 nucleotide sequence: TGTGCCAGCAGCCCTCTCCGGACAGGGGCCGAAGCTTTCTTT.

The V call is TRBV5-4, the J call TRBJ2-1; D is perhaps TRBD1 (5 bases). V was pared by 4 bases and J by 5 bases, with 19 bases between. CDR1 is SGHNT, CDR2 YYREEE, per germline (reference sequence). CDR3 length equals 16 residues. Written as DNA, the CDR3 is TGTGCCAGCAGCCCAGGGAACCTAGTCTTAAACAATGAGCAGTTCTTC. As protein: CASSPGNLVLNNEQFF. The full variable domain, rest sourced from reference TRBV5-4 and TRBJ2-1, is ETGVTQSPTHLIKTRGQQVTLRCSSQSGHNTVSWYQQALGQGPQFIFQYYREEENGRGNFPPRFSGLQFPNYSSELNVNALELDDSALYLCASSPGNLVLNNEQFFGPGTRLTVL.

A single count supports this clone. The chain combines TRBV18 with TRBJ2-7; possible D gene TRBD1, 5 bases. V lost 6 bases and J lost 1, with 16 bases in between. The CDR3 sequence is 15 residues long. Germline V gives CDR1 KGHSH, CDR2 LQKENI. CDR3 nucleotide sequence: TGTGCCAGCTCCCCGCAGGGCGTTCGGTCCTACGAGCAGTACTTC. Amino acids: CASSPQGVRSYEQYF.

The V call is TRBV9, the J call TRBJ2-7, with 7 positions matching TRBD1. V was pared by 3 bases and J by 6 bases, with 9 bases of the junction left unmatched. CDR1 and CDR2 from the germline V gene are SGDLS and YYNGEE. The CDR3 totals 14 residues. DNA of the CDR3: TGTGCCAGCAGCGCCTCGGCAGGGGGAATCGAGCAGTACTTC. Translated: CASSASAGGIEQYF.

V and J are TRBV7-2 and TRBJ2-3; 16 nucleotides agree with TRBD2. J gave up 4 bases and V 5 bases, and 6 bases lay outside the gene matches. The germline V gene has CDR1 SGHTA and CDR2 FQGNSA. The CDR3 length is 17 residues. The CDR3 loop reads CASSPPGLAGGADTQYF. CDR3 sequence (DNA): TGTGCCAGCAGCCCGCCGGGACTAGCGGGAGGGGCAGATACGCAGTATTTT.

The chain joins TRBV6-5 to TRBJ2-7; the match to TRBD1 covers 10 bases. The trim removed 5 bases at V and 7 bases at J, leaving 11 bases unmatched. CDR3 length equals 15 residues. Germline-derived CDR1 and CDR2 are MNHEY and SVGAGI. The CDR3 nucleotides are TGTGCCAGCAGTCTGACAGGGGGCGCGGCGGGGGAGCAGTACTTC. Translation: CASSLTGGAAGEQYF.

The chain couples TRBV11-2 to TRBJ1-4, with a possible D match to TRBD1 (6 bases). Germline V CDR1 and CDR2: SGHAT, FQNNGV. The V end was cut by 4 bases, the J end by 5 bases, with 20 bases between. The CDR3 length is 17 residues. DNA for the CDR3: TGTGCCAGCAGCTCCCCGGGGACACCCTGGCGGAATGAAAAACTGTTTTTT. Translation: CASSSPGTPWRNEKLFF.